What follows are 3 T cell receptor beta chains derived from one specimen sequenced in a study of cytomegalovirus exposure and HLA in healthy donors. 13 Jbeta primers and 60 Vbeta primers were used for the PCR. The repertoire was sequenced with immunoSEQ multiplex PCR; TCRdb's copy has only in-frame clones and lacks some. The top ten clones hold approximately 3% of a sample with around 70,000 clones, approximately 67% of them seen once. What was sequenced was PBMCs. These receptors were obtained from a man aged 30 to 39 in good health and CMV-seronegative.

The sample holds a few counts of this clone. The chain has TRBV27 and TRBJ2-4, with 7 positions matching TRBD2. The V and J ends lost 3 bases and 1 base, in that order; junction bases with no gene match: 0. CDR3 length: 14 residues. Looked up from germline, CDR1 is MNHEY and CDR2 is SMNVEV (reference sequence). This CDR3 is CASSLGGAKNIQYF. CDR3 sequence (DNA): TGTGCCAGCAGTTTGGGGGGGGCCAAAAACATTCAGTACTTC.

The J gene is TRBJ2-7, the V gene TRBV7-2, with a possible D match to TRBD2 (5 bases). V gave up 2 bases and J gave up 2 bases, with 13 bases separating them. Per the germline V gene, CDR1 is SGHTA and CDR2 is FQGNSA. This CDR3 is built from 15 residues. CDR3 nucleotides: TGTGCCAGCAGCTTATCGAGCGGAGCGACCTACGAGCAGTACTTC. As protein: CASSLSSGATYEQYF.

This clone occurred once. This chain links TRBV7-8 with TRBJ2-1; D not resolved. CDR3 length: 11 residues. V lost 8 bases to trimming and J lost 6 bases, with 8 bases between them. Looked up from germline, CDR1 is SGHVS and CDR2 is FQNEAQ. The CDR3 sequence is CASSSLNEQFF. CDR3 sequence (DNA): TGTGCCAGCTCTAGTCTCAATGAGCAGTTCTTC.